Below, 20 T cell receptor beta chains from the same sample are listed, as sequenced in a study of Ad26.COV2.S vaccination and SARS-CoV-2 variants. The sample's treatment: roughly 19 received Ad26.COV2.S at low or high dose, single or two shots; about 5 received placebo; per-sample allocation not given. Following the first vaccine or placebo injection, samples were taken on day 63. The method was immunoSEQ multiplex PCR; TCRdb's version includes in-frame clones alone and lacks a portion of them. Found here are 350,000 to 450,000 clones, 80% to 90% of them singletons; the top ten hold less than 4%. Sequencing was performed on peripheral blood, taken in a trial of Ad26.COV2.S vaccine versus placebo. These receptors came from a person aged 18-60 years who received the Ad26.COV2.S COVID-19 vaccine or a placebo.

The genes are TRBV4-1 and TRBJ1-4, with unresolved D. V was trimmed by 1 base and J by 4 bases, leaving 13 bases between them. The CDR3 length is 16 residues. Germline V CDR1 and CDR2: MGHRA, YSYEKL. The CDR3 here is CASSQGREGSNEKLFF. The DNA for the CDR3 is TGCGCCAGCAGCCAAGGGAGGGAAGGTAGTAATGAAAAACTGTTTTTT.

J is TRBJ1-2 and V is TRBV3-1 (or the pseudogene TRBV3-2); D might be TRBD1 (6 bases). The V gene lost 5 bases and the J gene lost 4 bases, with 14 bases spanning the gap. Germline assignment: CDR1 LGHDT and CDR2 YNNKEL (reference sequence). This CDR3 has 14 residues. In DNA, the CDR3 is TGTGCCAGCAGCACCACTCAAGGGGGCTATGGCTACACCTTC. It translates to CASSTTQGGYGYTF.

The chain couples TRBV2 to TRBJ1-5; D perhaps matches TRBD1 (5 bases). Trimming stripped 6 bases from V and 6 bases from J, with 15 bases between. The CDR3 is 14 residues long. CDR1 and CDR2 from the germline V gene are SNHLY and FYNNEI. The DNA for the CDR3 is TGTGCCAGCAGCGGGACGGGAGGTACTCAGCCCCAGCATTTT. Its translation is CASSGTGGTQPQHF.

The genes are TRBV11-2 and TRBJ2-3; 8 bases match TRBD2. J gave up 4 bases and V 2 bases, and 5 bases lay outside the gene matches. The CDR3 extends over 15 amino acids. Germline V CDR1 and CDR2: SGHAT, FQNNGV. The CDR3 DNA reads as TGTGCCAGCAGCTTACTAGCGGGTGTGTCAGATACGCAGTATTTT. Translating it yields CASSLLAGVSDTQYF.

This clone has more than one count but fewer than ten. This rearrangement joins TRBV24-1 to TRBJ2-1; D unresolved. The CDR3 has 15 residues. Deletions cut 1 base from V and 5 bases from J, with 11 bases between. Looked up from germline, CDR1 is KGHDR and CDR2 is SFDVKD. Here the CDR3 DNA reads TGTGCCACCAGTGATTTTTGGCAGTCAGACAATGAGCAGTTCTTC. Amino acids: CATSDFWQSDNEQFF.

The chain carries TRBV7-2 and TRBJ2-1; D perhaps matches TRBD2 (6 bases). V was shortened by 1 base and J by 9 bases, with 7 bases between the two germline ends. Germline lookup yields CDR1 SGHTA and CDR2 FQGNSA. The CDR3 is 12 amino acids. This chain's CDR3 is CASSLVRGEQFF. The CDR3 DNA follows: TGTGCCAGCAGCTTAGTGCGGGGTGAGCAGTTCTTC.

This chain uses TRBV28 with TRBJ1-6; D is undetermined. Germline CDR1 is MDHEN and CDR2 is SYDVKM. The CDR3 spans 12 residues. V lost 6 bases, J lost 6 bases, and 6 bases lay in between. CDR3: CASRPVNSPLHF. The CDR3 DNA reads TGTGCCAGCAGACCAGTTAATTCACCCCTCCACTTT.

The V gene is TRBV3-1 (or the pseudogene TRBV3-2), the J gene TRBJ2-2; maybe TRBD2 (6 bases). The CDR3 spans 15 residues. In germline, CDR1 is LGHDT, CDR2 YNNKEL (reference sequence). Between the trimmed V and J ends, which lost 3 bases and 6 bases, there was a span of 14 bases. The DNA for the CDR3 is TGTGCCAGCAGCCATGGGGGGTTTTATGCCGGGGAGCTGTTTTTT. Translated, it gives CASSHGGFYAGELFF.

The chain combines TRBV5-1 with TRBJ2-7; possible D gene TRBD1, 6 bases. Trimming left V 0 bases short and J 0 bases short, with 10 bases between. From germline, CDR1 is SGHRS and CDR2 YFSETQ. The CDR3 consists of 15 residues. The CDR3 protein is CASSLVQGRSYEQYF. DNA of the CDR3: TGCGCCAGCAGCTTGGTGCAGGGGCGCTCCTACGAGCAGTACTTC.

This sequence joins TRBV20-1 and TRBJ2-1, with 9 bases matching TRBD2. Germline assignment: CDR1 DFQATT and CDR2 SNEGSKA (reference sequence). The CDR3 sequence is 11 residues long. The CDR3 DNA reads as TGCGGACGGGAGCGGGAGGCTGAGCAGTTCTTC. Protein sequence: CGREREAEQFF.

The V gene is TRBV7-9, the J gene TRBJ2-7; D may correspond to TRBD1 or TRBD2 (5 bases each). The ends were cut back, 5 bases at V and 0 bases at J, with 11 bases in the middle. CDR1 and CDR2 (germline): SEHNR, FQNEAQ (reference sequence). The CDR3 loop spans 14 amino acids. The CDR3 DNA sequence: TGTGCCAGCAGCGGGACCCTCCCCTCCTACGAGCAGTACTTC. Translated: CASSGTLPSYEQYF.

V usage is TRBV29-1 and J usage is TRBJ1-1; tentatively, D is TRBD1 (6 bases). The V gene lost 4 bases and the J gene lost 3 bases, with 12 bases spanning the gap. The CDR3 consists of 13 residues. CDR1 and CDR2 from the germline V gene are SQVTM and ANQGSEA. For the CDR3, the DNA is TGCAGCGTTGCTTGGGGGGCAGACACTGAAGCTTTCTTT. Translation: CSVAWGADTEAFF.

V and J are TRBV5-1 and TRBJ1-4; 8 positions match TRBD1. Germline CDR1 reads SGHRS; CDR2 reads YFSETQ. This CDR3 comprises 15 residues. The V and J ends lost 1 base and 5 bases, in that order; junction bases with no gene match: 4. In nucleotides, the CDR3 is TGCGCCAGCAGCTTGCCGACAGGGGAAAATGAAAAACTGTTTTTT. This gives the protein CASSLPTGENEKLFF.

V usage is TRBV4-3 and J usage is TRBJ2-2; D is unresolved. Germline V gene lookup returns CDR1 LGHNA and CDR2 YSLEER. The CDR3 totals 15 residues. Trimming shortened V by 0 bases and J by 8 bases, and 13 bases separated the two germline ends. The CDR3: CASSQDRAPAGELFF. In nucleotides, the CDR3 is TGCGCCAGCAGCCAAGATAGGGCCCCCGCAGGGGAGCTGTTTTTT.

The chain carries TRBV18 and TRBJ2-1; the D gene is possibly TRBD2 (6 bases). This CDR3 has 15 residues. Looked up from germline, CDR1 is KGHSH and CDR2 is LQKENI. V was pared by 3 bases and J by 6 bases, with 15 bases between. CDR3 residues: CASSPPIAGFNEQFF. CDR3 DNA sequence: TGTGCCAGCTCACCCCCGATCGCGGGGTTCAATGAGCAGTTCTTC.

The rearrangement joins TRBV9 to TRBJ2-3; 12 bases map to TRBD2. The CDR3 runs 14 residues. Germline V gene sequence: CDR1 SGDLS, CDR2 YYNGEE. Trimming took 4 bases from V and 4 from J; bases not matched to a gene: 1. CDR3 nucleotide sequence: TGTGCCAGCAGCCCTAGCGGGGGGGCAGATACGCAGTATTTT. Amino acid sequence: CASSPSGGADTQYF.

The chain employs TRBV19 and TRBJ1-2; D is uncertain. This CDR3 spans 11 amino acids. In germline, CDR1 is LNHDA, CDR2 SQIVND (reference sequence). The germline V and J ends were trimmed by 8 bases and 1 base, with 5 bases remaining between them. The CDR3 sequence is CASRYNYGYTF. DNA for the CDR3: TGTGCCAGTCGTTATAACTATGGCTACACCTTC. The full variable domain, its missing parts supplied by reference TRBV19 and TRBJ1-2, is DGGITQSPKYLFRKEGQNVTLSCEQNLNHDAMYWYRQDPGQGLRLIYYSQIVNDFQKGDIAEGYSVSREKKESFPLTVTSAQKNPTAFYLCASRYNYGYTFGSGTRLTVV.

This chain links TRBV28 with TRBJ1-5, with 10 positions matching TRBD1. In germline, CDR1 is MDHEN, CDR2 SYDVKM. Unmatched junction bases numbered 9, after V lost 6 bases and J lost 7 bases. The CDR3 totals 15 residues. CDR3 region: CASRPGDRGEQPQHF. DNA of the CDR3: TGTGCCAGCAGACCCGGGGACAGGGGAGAACAGCCCCAGCATTTT.

The chain combines TRBV6-2 or TRBV6-3 with TRBJ1-5; 8 nucleotides match TRBD1. Germline V gene sequence: CDR1 MNHEY, CDR2 SVGEGT. The CDR3 extends over 14 amino acids. The trim removed 5 bases at V and 4 bases at J, leaving 4 bases unmatched. CDR3 nucleotides: TGTGCCAGCAGTAACCGGGACAGGAATCAGCCCCAGCATTTT. This translates into CASSNRDRNQPQHF.

The chain joins TRBV19 to TRBJ2-1, with TRBD2 matching over 8 bases. The trim removed 2 bases at V and 7 bases at J, leaving 7 bases unmatched. Germline V gene data show CDR1 as LNHDA and CDR2 as SQIVND (reference sequence). This CDR3 comprises 15 residues. The CDR3 bases are TGTGCCAGTAGTATATGGCGGGGGGCCTTAAATGAGCAGTTCTTC. Encoded protein: CASSIWRGALNEQFF.